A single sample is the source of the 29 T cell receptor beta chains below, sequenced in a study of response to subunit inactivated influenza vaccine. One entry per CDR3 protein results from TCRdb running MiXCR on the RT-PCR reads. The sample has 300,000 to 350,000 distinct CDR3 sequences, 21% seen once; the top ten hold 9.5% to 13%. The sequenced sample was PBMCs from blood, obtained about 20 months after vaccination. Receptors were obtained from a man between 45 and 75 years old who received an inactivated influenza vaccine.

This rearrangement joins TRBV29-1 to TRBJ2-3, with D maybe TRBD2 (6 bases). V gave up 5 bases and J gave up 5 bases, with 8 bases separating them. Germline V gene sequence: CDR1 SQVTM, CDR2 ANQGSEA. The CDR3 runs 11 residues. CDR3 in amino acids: CSVWRGDTQYF. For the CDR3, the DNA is TGCAGCGTTTGGAGGGGAGATACGCAGTATTTT.

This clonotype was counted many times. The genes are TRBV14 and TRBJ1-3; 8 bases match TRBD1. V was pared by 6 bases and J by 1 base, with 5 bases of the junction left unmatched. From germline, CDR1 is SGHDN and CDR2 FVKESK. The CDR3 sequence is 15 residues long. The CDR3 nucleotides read TGTGCCAGCAGACGGACAGGGTCATCTGGAAACACCATATATTTT. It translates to CASRRTGSSGNTIYF.

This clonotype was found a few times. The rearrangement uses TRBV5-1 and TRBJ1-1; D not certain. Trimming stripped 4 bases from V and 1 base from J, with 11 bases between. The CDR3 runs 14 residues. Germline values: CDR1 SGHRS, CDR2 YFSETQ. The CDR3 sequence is CASSPGPKNTEAFF. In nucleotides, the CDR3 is TGCGCCAGCAGCCCTGGCCCGAAGAACACTGAAGCTTTCTTT.

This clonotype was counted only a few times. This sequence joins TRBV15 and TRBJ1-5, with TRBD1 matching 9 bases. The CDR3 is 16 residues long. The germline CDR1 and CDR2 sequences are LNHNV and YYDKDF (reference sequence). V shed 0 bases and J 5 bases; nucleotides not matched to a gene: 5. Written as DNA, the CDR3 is TGTGCCACCAGCAGAGATTTGAGACAGGGGGATCAGCCCCAGCATTTT. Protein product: CATSRDLRQGDQPQHF.

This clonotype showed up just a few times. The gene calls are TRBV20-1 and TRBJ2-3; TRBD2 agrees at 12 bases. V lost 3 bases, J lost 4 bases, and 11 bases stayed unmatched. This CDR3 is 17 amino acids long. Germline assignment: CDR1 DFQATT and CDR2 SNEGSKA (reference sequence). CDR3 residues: CSASGTSGLLPPDTQYF. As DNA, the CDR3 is TGCAGTGCTAGCGGGACTAGCGGGCTTCTACCCCCAGATACGCAGTATTTT.

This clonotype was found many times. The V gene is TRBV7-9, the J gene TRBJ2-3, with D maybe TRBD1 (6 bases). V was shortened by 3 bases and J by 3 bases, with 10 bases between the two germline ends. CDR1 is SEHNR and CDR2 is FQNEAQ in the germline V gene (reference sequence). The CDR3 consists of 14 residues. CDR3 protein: CASSFGQTTDTQYF. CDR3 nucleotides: TGTGCCAGCAGCTTCGGACAGACTACAGATACGCAGTATTTT.

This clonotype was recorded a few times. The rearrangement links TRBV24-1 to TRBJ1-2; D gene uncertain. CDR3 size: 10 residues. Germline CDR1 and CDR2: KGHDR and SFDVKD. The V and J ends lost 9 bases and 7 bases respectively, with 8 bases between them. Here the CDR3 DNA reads TGTGCCACCCGGCAGGCTGGCTACACCTTC. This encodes CATRQAGYTF.

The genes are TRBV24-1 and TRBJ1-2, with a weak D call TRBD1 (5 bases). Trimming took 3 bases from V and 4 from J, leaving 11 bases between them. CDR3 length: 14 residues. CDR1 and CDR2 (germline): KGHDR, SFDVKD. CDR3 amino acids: CATSDEHRPYGYTF. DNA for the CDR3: TGTGCCACCAGTGATGAGCACAGGCCCTATGGCTACACCTTC.

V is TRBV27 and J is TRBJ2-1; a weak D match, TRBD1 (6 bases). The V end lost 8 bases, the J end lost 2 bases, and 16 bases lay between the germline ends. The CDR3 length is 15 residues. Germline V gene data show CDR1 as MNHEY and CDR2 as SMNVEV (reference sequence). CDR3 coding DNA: TGTGCCAGCCGATTATCTCAGGGGCCCTACAATGAGCAGTTCTTC. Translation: CASRLSQGPYNEQFF.

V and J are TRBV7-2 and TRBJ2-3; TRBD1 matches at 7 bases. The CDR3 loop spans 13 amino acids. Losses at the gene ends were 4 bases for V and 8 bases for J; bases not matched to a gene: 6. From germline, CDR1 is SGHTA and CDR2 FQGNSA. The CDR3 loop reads CASSSGQAGTQYF. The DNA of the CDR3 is TGTGCCAGCAGCTCTGGACAGGCCGGTACGCAGTATTTT. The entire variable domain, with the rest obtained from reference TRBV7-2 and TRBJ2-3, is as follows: GAGVSQSPSNKVTEKGKDVELRCDPISGHTALYWYRQSLGQGLEFLIYFQGNSAPDKSGLPSDRFSAERTGGSVSTLTIQRTQQEDSAVYLCASSSGQAGTQYFGPGTRLTVL.

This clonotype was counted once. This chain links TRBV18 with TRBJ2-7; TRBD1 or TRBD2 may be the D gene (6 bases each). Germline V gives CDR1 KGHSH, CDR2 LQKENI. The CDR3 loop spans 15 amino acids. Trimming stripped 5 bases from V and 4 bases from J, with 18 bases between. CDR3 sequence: CASSTGGPGQYEQYF. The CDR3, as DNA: TGTGCCAGCTCAACCGGGGGCCCCGGGCAATACGAGCAGTACTTC.

CDR3 sequence: CSAARGQISNQPQHF. The DNA of the CDR3 is TGCAGTGCTGCACGGGGACAAATTAGCAATCAGCCCCAGCATTTT. This sequence joins TRBV20-1 and TRBJ1-5; TRBD1 is a possible D gene (6 bases). The CDR3 extends over 15 amino acids. The germline V and J ends were trimmed by 5 bases and 0 bases, with 14 bases remaining between them. Germline values: CDR1 DFQATT, CDR2 SNEGSKA (reference sequence).

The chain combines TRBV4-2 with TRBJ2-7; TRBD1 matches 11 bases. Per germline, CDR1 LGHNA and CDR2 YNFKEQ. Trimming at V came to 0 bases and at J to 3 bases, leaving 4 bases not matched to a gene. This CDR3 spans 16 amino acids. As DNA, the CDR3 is TGTGCCAGCAGCCAAGATGGGGGGACAGGGGGCTACGAGCAGTACTTC. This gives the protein CASSQDGGTGGYEQYF.

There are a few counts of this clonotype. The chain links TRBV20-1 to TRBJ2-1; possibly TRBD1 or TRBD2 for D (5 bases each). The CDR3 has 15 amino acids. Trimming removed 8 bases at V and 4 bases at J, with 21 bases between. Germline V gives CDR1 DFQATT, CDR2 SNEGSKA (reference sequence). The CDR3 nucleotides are TGCAGTTCAGATAGTGGGACGGGGCTATACAATGAGCAGTTCTTC. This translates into CSSDSGTGLYNEQFF.

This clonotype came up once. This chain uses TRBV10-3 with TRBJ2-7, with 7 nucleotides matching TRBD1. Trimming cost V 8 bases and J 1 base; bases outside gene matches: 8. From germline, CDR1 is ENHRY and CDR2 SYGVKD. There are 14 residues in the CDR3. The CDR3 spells CAIGWGQTSYEQYF. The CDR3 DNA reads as TGTGCCATCGGATGGGGACAGACATCCTACGAGCAGTACTTC.

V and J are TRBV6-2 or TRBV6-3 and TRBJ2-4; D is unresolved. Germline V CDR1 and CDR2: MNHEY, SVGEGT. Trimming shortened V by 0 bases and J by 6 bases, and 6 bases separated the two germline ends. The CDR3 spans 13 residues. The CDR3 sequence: CASSYSAGNIQYF. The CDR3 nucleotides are TGTGCCAGCAGTTACTCAGCCGGAAACATTCAGTACTTC.

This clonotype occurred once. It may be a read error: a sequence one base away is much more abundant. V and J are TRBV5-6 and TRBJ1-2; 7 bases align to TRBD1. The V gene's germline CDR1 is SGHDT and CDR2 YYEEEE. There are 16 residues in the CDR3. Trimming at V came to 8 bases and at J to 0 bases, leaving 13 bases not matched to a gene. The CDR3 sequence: CARSTGQSLANYGYTF. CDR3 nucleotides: TGTGCCAGGAGCACGGGACAGAGCTTAGCTAACTATGGCTACACCTTC.

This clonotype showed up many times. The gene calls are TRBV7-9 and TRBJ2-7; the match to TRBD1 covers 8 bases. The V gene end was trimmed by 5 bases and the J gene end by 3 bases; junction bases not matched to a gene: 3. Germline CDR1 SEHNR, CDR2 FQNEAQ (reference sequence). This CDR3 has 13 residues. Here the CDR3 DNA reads TGTGCCAGCAGCGGGACAGGTAACTACGAGCAGTACTTC. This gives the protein CASSGTGNYEQYF.

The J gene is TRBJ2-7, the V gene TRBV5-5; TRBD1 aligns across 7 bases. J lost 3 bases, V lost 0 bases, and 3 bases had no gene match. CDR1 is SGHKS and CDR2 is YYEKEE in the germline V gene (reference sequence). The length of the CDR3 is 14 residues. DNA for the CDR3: TGTGCCAGCAGCTTGGCGGCAGGGGGCTACGAGCAGTACTTC. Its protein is CASSLAAGGYEQYF.

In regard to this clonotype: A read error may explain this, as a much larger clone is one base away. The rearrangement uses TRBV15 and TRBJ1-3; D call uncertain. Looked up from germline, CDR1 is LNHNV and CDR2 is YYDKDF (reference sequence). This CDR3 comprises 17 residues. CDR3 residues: CVTSRDFPDYSGNTIYF. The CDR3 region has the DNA TGTGTCACCAGCAGAGATTTTCCCGACTACTCTGGAAACACCATATATTTT.

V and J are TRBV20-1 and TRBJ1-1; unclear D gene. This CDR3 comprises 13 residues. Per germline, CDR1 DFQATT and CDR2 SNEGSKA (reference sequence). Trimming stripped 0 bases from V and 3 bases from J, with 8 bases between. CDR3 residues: CSARDPRHTEAFF. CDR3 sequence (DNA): TGCAGTGCTAGAGATCCTCGGCACACTGAAGCTTTCTTT.

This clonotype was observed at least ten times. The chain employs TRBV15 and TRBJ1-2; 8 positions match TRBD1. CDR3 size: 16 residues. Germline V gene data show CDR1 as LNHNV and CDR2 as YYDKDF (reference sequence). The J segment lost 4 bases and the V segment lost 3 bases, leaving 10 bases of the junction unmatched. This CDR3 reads CATSRRQGASSYGYTF. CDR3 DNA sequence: TGTGCCACCAGCAGGCGCCAGGGGGCCTCCTCCTATGGCTACACCTTC.

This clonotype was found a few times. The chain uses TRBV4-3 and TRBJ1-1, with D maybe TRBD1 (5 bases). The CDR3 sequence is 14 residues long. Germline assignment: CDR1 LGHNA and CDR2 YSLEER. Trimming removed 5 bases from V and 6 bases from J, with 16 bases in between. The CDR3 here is CASSSGRLGAEAFF. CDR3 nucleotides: TGCGCCAGCAGCTCCGGCCGCCTGGGGGCTGAAGCTTTCTTT.

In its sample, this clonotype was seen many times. CDR3 DNA sequence: TGTGCCAGCAGTTACGACAGGGGTCTGAATTTGTACGAGCAGTACTTC. Translating it yields CASSYDRGLNLYEQYF. This chain uses TRBV6-2 or TRBV6-3 with TRBJ2-7, with TRBD1 matching over 8 bases. Germline assignment: CDR1 MNHEY and CDR2 SVGEGT. The CDR3 length is 16 residues. V trimming: 2 bases; J trimming: 4 bases; junction bases outside the gene matches: 10.

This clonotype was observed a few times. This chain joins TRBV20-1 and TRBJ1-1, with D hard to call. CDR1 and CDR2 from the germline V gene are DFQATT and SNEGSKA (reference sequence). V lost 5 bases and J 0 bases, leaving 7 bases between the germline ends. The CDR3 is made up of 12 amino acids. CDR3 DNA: TGCAGTGCTTTACAATTGAACACTGAAGCTTTCTTT. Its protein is CSALQLNTEAFF.

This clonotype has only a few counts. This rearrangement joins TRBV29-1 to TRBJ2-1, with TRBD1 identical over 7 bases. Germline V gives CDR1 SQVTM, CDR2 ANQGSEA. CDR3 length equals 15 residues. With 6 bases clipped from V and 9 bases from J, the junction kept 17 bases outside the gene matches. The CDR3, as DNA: TGCAGCGTGGAATCTCGGACAGGTTCAACGGGTGAGCAGTTCTTC. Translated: CSVESRTGSTGEQFF.

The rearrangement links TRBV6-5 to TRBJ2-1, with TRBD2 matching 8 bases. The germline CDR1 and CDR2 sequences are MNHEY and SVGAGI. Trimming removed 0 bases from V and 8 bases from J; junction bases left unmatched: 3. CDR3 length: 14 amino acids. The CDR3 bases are TGTGCCAGCAGTTACTCGTACGGGGGGGATGAGCAGTTCTTC. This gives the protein CASSYSYGGDEQFF.

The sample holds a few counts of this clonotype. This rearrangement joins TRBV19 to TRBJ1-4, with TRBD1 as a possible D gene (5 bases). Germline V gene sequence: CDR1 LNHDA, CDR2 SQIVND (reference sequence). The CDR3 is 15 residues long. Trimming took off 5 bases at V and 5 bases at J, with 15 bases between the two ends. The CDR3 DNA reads TGTGCCAGTAGTGTACGGGACCGGCTCAATGAAAAACTGTTTTTT. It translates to CASSVRDRLNEKLFF.

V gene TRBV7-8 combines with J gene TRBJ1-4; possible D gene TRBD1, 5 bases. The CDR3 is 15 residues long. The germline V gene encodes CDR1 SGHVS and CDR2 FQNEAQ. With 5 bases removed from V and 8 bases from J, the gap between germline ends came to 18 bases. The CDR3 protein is CASSLDVGGWEKLFF. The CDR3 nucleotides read TGTGCCAGCAGCCTCGATGTGGGGGGTTGGGAAAAACTGTTTTTT.